This passage covers 14 T cell receptor beta chains from one sample sequenced in a study of CD8+CD57+ T cells in acquired aplastic anemia. The TCR beta profiling, which covered VDJ combination and CDR3 sequence, was carried out using genomic DNA as the template. Via MiXCR, TCRdb re-called the reads, giving one row per CDR3 protein. The table has fewer than 200,000 distinct CDR3 sequences, 40% to 50% seen once. Whoever was chosen for sequencing had shown CD8+CD57+ cell expansion by flow cytometry. Sequencing was done on a sample of sorted CD4+, CD8+, or CD8+CD57+ T cells (not recorded which) from PBMCs. These receptors came from a human donor with aplastic anemia.

The table lists this clonotype with many counts. The chain has TRBV5-6 and TRBJ2-1; no clear D gene. This CDR3 comprises 13 residues. The V end lost 4 bases, the J end lost 6 bases, and 11 bases lay between the germline ends. CDR1 is SGHDT and CDR2 is YYEEEE in the germline V gene. The CDR3: CASSPGRINEQFF. The CDR3, as DNA: TGTGCCAGCAGCCCGGGCCGGATCAATGAGCAGTTCTTC.

The rearrangement links TRBV19 to TRBJ1-2; 9 nucleotides line up with TRBD1. From germline, CDR1 is LNHDA and CDR2 SQIVND (reference sequence). V gave up 9 bases and J gave up 4 bases; unmatched junction bases: 6. The CDR3 is made up of 13 amino acids. The CDR3 nucleotides read TGTGCCAGCAGACCGGGACAGGGCTATGGCTACACCTTC. It codes for CASRPGQGYGYTF.

At least ten counts were recorded for this clonotype. The V call is TRBV10-3, the J call TRBJ2-3; D is uncertain. Trimming left V 8 bases short and J 6 bases short, with 6 bases between. The CDR3 runs 10 residues. The germline V gene has CDR1 ENHRY and CDR2 SYGVKD. CDR3 residues: CAIPNDTQYF. CDR3 DNA sequence: TGTGCCATCCCCAACGATACGCAGTATTTT.

The gene calls are TRBV5-1 and TRBJ2-3; D gene unclear. The germline V gene has CDR1 SGHRS and CDR2 YFSETQ. Trimming removed 4 bases from V and 2 bases from J, with 14 bases in between. CDR3 size: 15 residues. The CDR3 DNA reads as TGCGCCAGCAGCGTGGTAGAAGACCACACAGATACGCAGTATTTT. It encodes CASSVVEDHTDTQYF.

Worth noting for this clonotype: Because it lacks the conserved phenylalanine or tryptophan at the end, this CDR3 is likely a read error. V is TRBV10-3 and J is TRBJ2-7; D ambiguous. The CDR3 sequence is 13 residues long. Trimming took off 2 bases at V and 10 bases at J, with 15 bases between the two ends. The germline V gene has CDR1 ENHRY and CDR2 SYGVKD. CDR3 protein: CAISESRPMEQYL. As DNA, the CDR3 is TGTGCCATCAGTGAGAGCAGGCCTATGGAACAGTACCTC.

The chain couples TRBV11-3 to TRBJ2-2, with D maybe TRBD1 (6 bases). The CDR3 sequence is 14 residues long. Looked up from germline, CDR1 is SGHNT and CDR2 is YENEEA. V was cut by 2 bases and J by 5 bases, with 9 bases left in between. CDR3 in amino acids: CASSLRGQTGELFF. CDR3 bases: TGTGCCAGCAGCTTACGAGGACAGACCGGGGAGCTGTTTTTT. The full variable domain, its missing parts supplied by reference TRBV11-3 and TRBJ2-2, is EAGVVQSPRYKIIEKKQPVAFWCNPISGHNTLYWYLQNLGQGPELLIRYENEEAVDDSQLPKDRFSAERLKGVDSTLKIQPAELGDSAVYLCASSLRGQTGELFFGEGSRLTVL.

This clonotype was seen a few times. The rearrangement links TRBV24-1 to TRBJ1-2; 8 bases match TRBD1. This CDR3 is 15 amino acids long. From germline, CDR1 is KGHDR and CDR2 SFDVKD. Unmatched junction bases numbered 5, after V lost 6 bases and J lost 0 bases. The DNA for the CDR3 is TGTGCCACCAGTAGGGCAGGGGGCCCTAACTATGGCTACACCTTC. It translates to CATSRAGGPNYGYTF.

The rearrangement links TRBV10-3 to TRBJ1-3, with D maybe TRBD1 (5 bases). The CDR3 consists of 13 residues. The V and J ends lost 10 bases and 2 bases respectively, with 12 bases between them. From germline, CDR1 is ENHRY and CDR2 SYGVKD. The CDR3: CATQLGAGNTIYF. Written as DNA, the CDR3 is TGTGCCACCCAGCTAGGGGCTGGAAACACCATATATTTT.

Comment on this clonotype: A much larger clone sits a single nucleotide away, making a read error possible. The final CDR3 position lacks the conserved phenylalanine or tryptophan, pointing to a likely read error. This chain joins TRBV12-3 or TRBV12-4 and TRBJ2-3; TRBD2 matches at 15 bases. The CDR3 has 17 residues. The junction had 8 bases not matched to a gene; V was cut back by 6 bases and J by 4 bases. CDR3 DNA: TGTGCCAGCAGGCGGACTAGCGGGGGGGCCGGAGCAGATACGCAGTATTCT. It is translated as CASRRTSGGAGADTQYS.

This clonotype has ten or more counts. The chain has TRBV4-1 and TRBJ1-3; 10 bases align to TRBD1. This CDR3 spans 16 amino acids. Germline V lookup: CDR1 MGHRA, CDR2 YSYEKL. The junction had 5 bases not matched to a gene; V was cut back by 4 bases and J by 2 bases. The CDR3: CASSPYGTGAGNTIYF. CDR3 in DNA: TGCGCCAGCAGCCCATACGGGACAGGGGCTGGAAACACCATATATTTT.

CDR3 residues: CASREGVPSTDTQYF. The DNA for the CDR3 is TGCGCCAGCCGGGAGGGGGTACCTAGCACAGATACGCAGTATTTT. The chain uses TRBV4-3 and TRBJ2-3, with TRBD2 matching 8 bases. The CDR3 extends over 15 amino acids. Germline values: CDR1 LGHNA, CDR2 YSLEER. V dropped 8 bases and J dropped 0; count of bases not matched to a gene: 7.

The V gene is TRBV24-1, the J gene TRBJ1-2; TRBD1 matches 12 bases. Germline-derived CDR1 and CDR2 are KGHDR and SFDVKD. This CDR3 comprises 17 residues. With 4 bases clipped from V and 3 bases from J, the junction kept 8 bases outside the gene matches. Here the CDR3 reads CATSDPGTGGAHYGYTF. CDR3 nucleotides: TGTGCCACCAGTGACCCCGGGACAGGGGGCGCCCACTATGGCTACACCTTC.

This clonotype was recorded many times. The chain has TRBV29-1 and TRBJ2-1; 7 nucleotides line up with TRBD2. The CDR3 sequence is 12 residues long. The V gene's germline CDR1 is SQVTM and CDR2 ANQGSEA. Trimming took 7 bases from V and 15 from J; bases not matched to a gene: 15. In DNA, the CDR3 is TGCAGCGCTGGGAATTTCGGGGGGTCCCCGTTCTTC. This translates into CSAGNFGGSPFF.

V gene TRBV5-1 combines with J gene TRBJ2-3; D might be TRBD1 (6 bases). The CDR3 totals 16 residues. Germline V lookup: CDR1 SGHRS, CDR2 YFSETQ. V gave up 3 bases and J gave up 2 bases, with 16 bases separating them. The CDR3: CASSSGTPPATDTQYF. CDR3 coding DNA: TGCGCCAGCAGCTCAGGGACACCGCCGGCCACAGATACGCAGTATTTT.